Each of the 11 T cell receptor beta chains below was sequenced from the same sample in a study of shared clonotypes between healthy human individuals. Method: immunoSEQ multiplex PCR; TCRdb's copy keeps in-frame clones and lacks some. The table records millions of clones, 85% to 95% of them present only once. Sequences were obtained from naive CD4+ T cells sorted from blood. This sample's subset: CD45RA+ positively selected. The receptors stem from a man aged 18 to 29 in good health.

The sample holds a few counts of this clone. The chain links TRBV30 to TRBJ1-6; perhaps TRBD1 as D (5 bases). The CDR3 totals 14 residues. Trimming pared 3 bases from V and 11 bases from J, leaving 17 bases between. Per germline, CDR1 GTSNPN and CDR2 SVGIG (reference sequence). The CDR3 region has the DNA TGTGCCTGGAGCTACGGGGCCAGGCAAGCACCCCTCCACTTT. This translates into CAWSYGARQAPLHF.

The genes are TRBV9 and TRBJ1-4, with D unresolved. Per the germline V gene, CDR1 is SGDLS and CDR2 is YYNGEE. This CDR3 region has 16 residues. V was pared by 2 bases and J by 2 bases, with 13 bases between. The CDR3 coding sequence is TGTGCCAGCAGCGTCGGGGAGAGGGTGACTAATGAAAAACTGTTTTTT. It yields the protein CASSVGERVTNEKLFF.

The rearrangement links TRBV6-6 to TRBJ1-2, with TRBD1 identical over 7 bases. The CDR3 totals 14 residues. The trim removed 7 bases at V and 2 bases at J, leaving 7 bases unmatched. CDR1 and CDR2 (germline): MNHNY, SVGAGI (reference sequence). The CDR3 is CASKGDSPNYGYTF. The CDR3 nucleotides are TGTGCCAGCAAAGGGGACAGCCCCAACTATGGCTACACCTTC.

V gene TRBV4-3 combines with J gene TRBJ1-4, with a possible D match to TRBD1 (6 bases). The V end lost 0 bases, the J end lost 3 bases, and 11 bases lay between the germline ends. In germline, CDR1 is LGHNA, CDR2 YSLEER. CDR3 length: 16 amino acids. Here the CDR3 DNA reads TGCGCCAGCAGCCAAGAGGCAGGACAGCCTAATGAAAAACTGTTTTTT. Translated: CASSQEAGQPNEKLFF.

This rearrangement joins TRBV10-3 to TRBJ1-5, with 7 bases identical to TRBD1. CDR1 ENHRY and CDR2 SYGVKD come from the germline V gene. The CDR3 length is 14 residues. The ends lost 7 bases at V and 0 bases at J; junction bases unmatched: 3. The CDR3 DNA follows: TGTGCCATCAAGGGGACAGCTAGCAATCAGCCCCAGCATTTT. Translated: CAIKGTASNQPQHF.

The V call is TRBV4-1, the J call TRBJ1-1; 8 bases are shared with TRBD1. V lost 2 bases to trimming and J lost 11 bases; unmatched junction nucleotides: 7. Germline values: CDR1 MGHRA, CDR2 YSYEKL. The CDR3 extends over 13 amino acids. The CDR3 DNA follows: TGCGCCAGCAGCCAAACCAGGGGGCTTCGCGCTTTCTTT. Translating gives CASSQTRGLRAFF.

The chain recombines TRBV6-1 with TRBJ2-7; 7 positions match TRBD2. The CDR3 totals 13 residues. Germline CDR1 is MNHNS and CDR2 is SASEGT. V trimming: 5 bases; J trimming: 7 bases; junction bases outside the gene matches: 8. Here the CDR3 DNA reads TGTGCCAGCAGTTTTGCGGGAGACGGGGAGCAGTACTTC. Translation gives CASSFAGDGEQYF.

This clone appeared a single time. In nucleotides, the CDR3 is TGCGCCAGCAGCTTGGAGGCAGATCTAGCGGATTCCCGGTTCTTC. This sequence encodes CASSLEADLADSRFF. This rearrangement joins TRBV5-1 to TRBJ2-1; 7 bases align to TRBD2. J gave up 15 bases and V 0 bases, and 15 bases lay outside the gene matches. The CDR3 runs to 15 residues. CDR1 and CDR2 from the germline V gene are SGHRS and YFSETQ.

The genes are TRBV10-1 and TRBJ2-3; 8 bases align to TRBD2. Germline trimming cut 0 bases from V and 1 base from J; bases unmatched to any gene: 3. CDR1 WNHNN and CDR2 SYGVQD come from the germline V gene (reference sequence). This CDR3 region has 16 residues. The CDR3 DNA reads TGCGCCAGCAGTGAGTCGCGGCGGGGGGGCACAGATACGCAGTATTTT. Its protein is CASSESRRGGTDTQYF.

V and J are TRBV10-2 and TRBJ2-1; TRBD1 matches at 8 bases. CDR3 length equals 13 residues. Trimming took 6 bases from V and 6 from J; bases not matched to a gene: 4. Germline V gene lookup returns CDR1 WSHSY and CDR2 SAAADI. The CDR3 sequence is CASRVDRGNEQFF. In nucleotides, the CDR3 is TGCGCCAGCAGAGTTGACAGGGGCAATGAGCAGTTCTTC.

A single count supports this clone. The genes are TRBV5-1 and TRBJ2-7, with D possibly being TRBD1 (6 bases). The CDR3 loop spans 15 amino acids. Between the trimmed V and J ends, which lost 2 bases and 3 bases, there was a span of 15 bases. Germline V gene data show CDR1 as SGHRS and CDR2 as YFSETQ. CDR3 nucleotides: TGCGCCAGCAGCTTTGCACCGGGACACAACTACGAGCAGTACTTC. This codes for CASSFAPGHNYEQYF.